The clone carrying this TCR beta chain has a handful of counts. What it recognizes is unknown. This record comes from a study of blood T cells in healthy people across ages. A sample-barcoded 5' primer and a J-beta primer mix were used in a second PCR of roughly 7 to 11 cycles. Every cDNA was tagged by a template-switch adaptor with 12 random nucleotides. Each CDR3 protein gets one entry after TCRdb re-called the 5' RACE reads with MiXCR. The repertoire consists of about 780,000 distinct CDR3 sequences, with 20% to 30% occurring once and the leading ten covering about 3%. Study outcomes and limitations: The recorded TCR beta diversity per million T cells decreased in a roughly linear manner with age.

There are 13 residues in the CDR3. The ends were cut back, 5 bases at V and 6 bases at J, with 12 bases in the middle. Germline V gene data show CDR1 as SGHVS and CDR2 as FNYEAQ. Total RNA was isolated from each sample in quantities of at least 5.5 micrograms. The sample was also linked to a second study, of T cells of mothers and their children. As that study records: Over 9.5 million reads per mother and about 3 million per child were obtained.

The receptor was isolated from a boy younger than 18 in good health. The gene calls are TRBV7-6 and TRBJ2-3; no reliable D call. Material for sequencing was blood. The CDR3 region has the DNA TGTGCCAGCAGCCCGAGAGAGTGGGATACGCAGTATTTT. Translating gives CASSPREWDTQYF.